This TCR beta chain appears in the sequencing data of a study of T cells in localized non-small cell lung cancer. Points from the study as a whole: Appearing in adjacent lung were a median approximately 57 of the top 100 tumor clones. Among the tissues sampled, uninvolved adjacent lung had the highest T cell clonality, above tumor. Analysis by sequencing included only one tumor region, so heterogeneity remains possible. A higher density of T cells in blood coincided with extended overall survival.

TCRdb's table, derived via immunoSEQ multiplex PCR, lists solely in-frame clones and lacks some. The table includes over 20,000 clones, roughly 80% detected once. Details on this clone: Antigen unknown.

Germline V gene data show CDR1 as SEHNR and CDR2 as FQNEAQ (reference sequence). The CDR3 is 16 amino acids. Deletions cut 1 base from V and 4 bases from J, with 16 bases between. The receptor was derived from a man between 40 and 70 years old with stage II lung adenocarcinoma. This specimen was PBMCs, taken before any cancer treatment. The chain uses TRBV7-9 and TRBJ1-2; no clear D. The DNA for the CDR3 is TGTGCCAGCAGCTTAGATGGAGGGCGGAGTGGCTATGGCTACACCTTC. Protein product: CASSLDGGRSGYGYTF.